The 17 T cell receptor beta chains below come from one sample, sequenced in a study of graft-versus-host responses after intestinal transplantation. These receptors have no identified antigens. This table comes from immunoSEQ multiplex PCR, and its TCRdb copy is limited to in-frame clones, with some not included. In the table there are about 73,000 clones, around 90% of which are singletons. This material consisted of unstimulated CD8+ T cells sorted from spleen or lymph node cells, taken before transplant. The receptors come from a human donor who was the organ donor for an intestinal transplant.

As DNA, the CDR3 is TGTGCCAGCAGCGTAGCTCCTAACTATGGCTACACCTTC. Amino acids: CASSVAPNYGYTF. The chain joins TRBV9 to TRBJ1-2; no firm D call. With 0 bases removed from V and 0 bases from J, the gap between germline ends came to 3 bases. Per germline, CDR1 SGDLS and CDR2 YYNGEE. The CDR3 contains 13 residues.

This chain uses TRBV7-8 with TRBJ1-4; no clear D gene. Trimming stripped 5 bases from V and 4 bases from J, with 14 bases between. From germline, CDR1 is SGHVS and CDR2 FQNEAQ. The CDR3 covers 15 residues. CDR3 nucleotides: TGTGCCAGCAGCACAACCGGGTCCGATAATGAAAAACTGTTTTTT. Translating gives CASSTTGSDNEKLFF.

With respect to this clone: The junction does not match germline at one end; this may be a read error. This chain connects TRBV2 to TRBJ1-2; D might be TRBD1 (5 bases). From germline, CDR1 is SNHLY and CDR2 FYNNEI. This CDR3 has 13 residues. The CDR3 DNA reads as TGTGCCAGCAGTCCACGCAGGGACTACGGCTACACCTTC. It yields the protein CASSPRRDYGYTF.

The CDR3 DNA sequence: TGTGCCAGCAGCTTAGCGGGAGGGACAGGGGCTTCCGTAGGTATTAGTGAGGAAGCTTTCTTT. Translating gives CASSLAGGTGASVGISEEAFF. The chain links TRBV7-6 to TRBJ1-1; 10 bases align to TRBD1. V shed 0 bases and J 8 bases; nucleotides not matched to a gene: 24. This CDR3 is 21 amino acids long. CDR1 and CDR2 (germline): SGHVS, FNYEAQ.

The chain uses TRBV27 and TRBJ1-6, with D maybe TRBD1 (5 bases). The CDR3 has 17 amino acids. V was cut by 2 bases and J by 4 bases, with 15 bases left in between. Germline assignment: CDR1 MNHEY and CDR2 SMNVEV (reference sequence). The CDR3 spells CASSLIATVGYNSPLHF. CDR3 nucleotides: TGTGCCAGCAGTTTAATCGCGACAGTGGGATATAATTCACCCCTCCACTTT.

V is TRBV10-3 and J is TRBJ1-1; 7 bases match TRBD1. Germline V gives CDR1 ENHRY, CDR2 SYGVKD. The CDR3 is 16 amino acids. With V trimmed by 6 bases and J by 0 bases, 10 bases remained unmatched. CDR3: CAISPKTGPLNTEAFF. The CDR3 nucleotides are TGTGCCATCAGCCCCAAGACAGGGCCCCTGAACACTGAAGCTTTCTTT.

Written as DNA, the CDR3 is TGTGCCAGCAGTTTCCCGGGACAGGGGCTTGGCTACACCTTC. Translated: CASSFPGQGLGYTF. V is TRBV6-5 and J is TRBJ1-2, with TRBD1 matching over 10 bases. This CDR3 is 14 amino acids long. Germline V gene lookup returns CDR1 MNHEY and CDR2 SVGAGI. J lost 7 bases, V lost 4 bases, and 6 bases had no gene match.

About this clone itself: This specimen includes other DNA sequences encoding the same CDR3. CDR3 residues: CASSLSYNEQFF. The CDR3 nucleotides read TGTGCCAGCAGTTTATCGTACAATGAGCAGTTCTTC. The chain carries TRBV7-9 and TRBJ2-1; D gene uncertain. The CDR3 has 12 amino acids. CDR1 SEHNR and CDR2 FQNEAQ come from the germline V gene (reference sequence). Between the trimmed V and J ends, which lost 6 bases and 4 bases, there was a span of 7 bases.

The genes are TRBV4-1 and TRBJ2-2, with TRBD2 as a possible D gene (5 bases). The CDR3 is made up of 13 amino acids. V lost 4 bases to trimming and J lost 7 bases, with 10 bases between them. CDR1 is MGHRA and CDR2 is YSYEKL in the germline V gene. The CDR3 is CASSLLADGELFF. The CDR3, as DNA: TGCGCCAGCAGCCTCCTAGCAGACGGGGAGCTGTTTTTT.

CDR3 loop: CASSDRDRPGTQYF. The CDR3 bases are TGTGCCAGCAGCGACCGCGACAGGCCCGGTACGCAGTATTTT. The chain is built from TRBV6-1 and TRBJ2-3; possibly TRBD1 for D (6 bases). CDR3 size: 14 residues. V lost 6 bases, J lost 8 bases, and 18 bases lay in between. CDR1 and CDR2 (germline): MNHNS, SASEGT.

Here the CDR3 reads CATSNPARGVYGYTF. The CDR3 DNA reads TGTGCCACCAGCAACCCGGCCAGGGGGGTCTATGGCTACACCTTC. The chain carries TRBV15 and TRBJ1-2; TRBD1 matches at 7 bases. The germline CDR1 and CDR2 sequences are LNHNV and YYDKDF (reference sequence). The CDR3 is 15 residues long. V lost 4 bases and J lost 4; bases outside the gene matches: 9.

J is TRBJ1-5 and V is TRBV28; D is unresolved. This CDR3 comprises 14 residues. Trimming left V 6 bases short and J 5 bases short, with 14 bases between. Germline values: CDR1 MDHEN, CDR2 SYDVKM. In nucleotides, the CDR3 is TGTGCCAGCAGGCGGGGTTGGGAGCATCAGCCCCAGCATTTT. This translates into CASRRGWEHQPQHF.

The chain joins TRBV4-2 to TRBJ1-5; 8 nucleotides line up with TRBD1. The CDR3 totals 17 residues. The V segment lost 4 bases and the J segment 5 bases; nucleotides outside the gene matches: 13. Germline-derived CDR1 and CDR2 are LGHNA and YNFKEQ. The chain's CDR3 is CASSPDLGGTGHQPQHF. The CDR3 DNA reads TGTGCCAGCAGCCCCGATTTGGGCGGGACAGGTCATCAGCCCCAGCATTTT.

V gene TRBV28 combines with J gene TRBJ1-1, with D perhaps matching TRBD1 (5 bases). There are 14 residues in the CDR3. Trimming took 7 bases from V and 11 from J, leaving 23 bases between them. Germline lookup yields CDR1 MDHEN and CDR2 SYDVKM. CDR3 protein: CASIMRQGSWSAFF. CDR3 nucleotide sequence: TGTGCCAGCATCATGCGGCAGGGTTCCTGGTCCGCTTTCTTT.

The chain joins TRBV7-9 to TRBJ1-1, with 9 bases matching TRBD1. Germline CDR1 SEHNR, CDR2 FQNEAQ (reference sequence). The V and J ends lost 0 bases and 5 bases, in that order; junction bases with no gene match: 4. This CDR3 region has 15 residues. As DNA, the CDR3 is TGTGCCAGCAGCTTAGCGGACAGGGGATTGACTGAAGCTTTCTTT. It encodes CASSLADRGLTEAFF.

The chain couples TRBV10-3 to TRBJ1-2; no reliable D call. V was clipped by 8 bases and J by 6 bases, with 16 bases between them. From germline, CDR1 is ENHRY and CDR2 SYGVKD. This CDR3 has 13 residues. CDR3 loop: CAIRPDSSDGYTF. CDR3 nucleotides: TGTGCCATCCGCCCTGATAGTAGCGATGGCTACACCTTC.

This clone was detected only once. This chain uses TRBV7-9 with TRBJ1-1; the D is unclear. This CDR3 is built from 15 residues. Trimming left V 5 bases short and J 1 base short, with 14 bases between. From germline, CDR1 is SEHNR and CDR2 FQNEAQ (reference sequence). CDR3 region: CASSPPLRRNTEAFF. The CDR3 bases are TGTGCCAGCAGCCCCCCTTTGAGGAGGAACACTGAAGCTTTCTTT.